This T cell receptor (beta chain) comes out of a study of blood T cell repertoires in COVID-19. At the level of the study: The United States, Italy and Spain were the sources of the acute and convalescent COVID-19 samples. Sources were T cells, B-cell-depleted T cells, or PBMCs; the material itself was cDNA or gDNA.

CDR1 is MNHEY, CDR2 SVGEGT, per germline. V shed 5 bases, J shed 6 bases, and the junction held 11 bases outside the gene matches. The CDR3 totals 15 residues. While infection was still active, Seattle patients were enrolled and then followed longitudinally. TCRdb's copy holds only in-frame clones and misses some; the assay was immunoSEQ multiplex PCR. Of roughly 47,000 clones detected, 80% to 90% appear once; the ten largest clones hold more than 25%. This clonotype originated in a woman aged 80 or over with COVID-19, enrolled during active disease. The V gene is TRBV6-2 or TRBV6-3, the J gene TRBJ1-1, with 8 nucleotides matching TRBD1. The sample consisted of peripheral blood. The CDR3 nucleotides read TGTGCCAGCAGTGCCCCTTGGCAGGGGGCCCCTGAAGCTTTCTTT. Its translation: CASSAPWQGAPEAFF.